Presented here are 7 T cell receptor beta chains from one specimen sequenced in a study of identical twins (dated by TCRdb to between 2015 and 2016). Preparation of the library involved 5' RACE. Sequencing instrument: Illumina HiSeq 2000. TCRdb trimmed public reads at Q25 via fastp, called clones via MiXCR and kept in-frame beta chains. Each CDR3 protein gets just one entry, which takes the most common genes and DNA from the rows behind it. Across this sample there are just over 500,000 distinct CDR3 sequences, with about 20% seen only once. About 0.91% of the sample lies in the top ten. These same records also appear under a second study, on T cells expressing NK-cell markers.

Sequenced sample: CD4+ T cells sorted from blood. These receptors were obtained from a woman under 30 in good health.

This clonotype came up a few times. This chain connects TRBV6-1 to TRBJ2-1, with 12 bases that match TRBD2. V lost 6 bases to trimming and J lost 2 bases; unmatched junction nucleotides: 5. The CDR3 is made up of 16 amino acids. CDR1 and CDR2 from the germline V gene are MNHNS and SASEGT. In DNA, the CDR3 is TGTGCCAGCAGACCTAGCGGGGGGGGAGCCTACAATGAGCAGTTCTTC. It translates to CASRPSGGGAYNEQFF.

The CDR3 is CASSVDGRIGEQFF. As DNA, the CDR3 is TGTGCCAGCAGCGTAGACGGGAGGATTGGTGAGCAGTTCTTC. The chain joins TRBV9 to TRBJ2-1, with 7 bases aligning to TRBD2. This CDR3 is built from 14 residues. V was pared by 0 bases and J by 9 bases, with 6 bases of the junction left unmatched. Per the germline V gene, CDR1 is SGDLS and CDR2 is YYNGEE. Full variable domain (remainder filled in from reference TRBV9 and TRBJ2-1): DSGVTQTPKHLITATGQRVTLRCSPRSGDLSVYWYQQSLDQGLQFLIQYYNGEERAKGNILERFSAQQFPDLHSELNLSSLELGDSALYFCASSVDGRIGEQFFGPGTRLTVL.

This clonotype appeared a few times. The chain employs TRBV29-1 and TRBJ2-7, with 7 bases fitting TRBD1. V dropped 7 bases and J dropped 7; count of bases not matched to a gene: 7. CDR3 length equals 11 residues. CDR1 and CDR2 (germline): SQVTM, ANQGSEA. CDR3 nucleotide sequence: TGCAGCGGACAAACAGGGGTTGAGCAGTACTTC. It specifies CSGQTGVEQYF.

This clonotype was counted only a few times. The chain couples TRBV3-1 to TRBJ1-1; D not resolved. The V end lost 1 base, the J end lost 6 bases, and 18 bases lay between the germline ends. Germline V gene sequence: CDR1 LGHDT, CDR2 YNNKEL (reference sequence). This CDR3 has 16 residues. The DNA for the CDR3 is TGTGCCAGCAGCCAAGCTATAACCACCTTACACGCTGAAGCTTTCTTT. It specifies CASSQAITTLHAEAFF.

At least ten counts were recorded for this clonotype. The CDR3, as DNA: TGCAGTGCTAGAGATGATCAGGACCGAGCTTTCTTT. It encodes CSARDDQDRAFF. V gene TRBV20-1 combines with J gene TRBJ1-1; D gene unclear. In germline, CDR1 is DFQATT, CDR2 SNEGSKA (reference sequence). This CDR3 spans 12 amino acids. V was clipped by 0 bases and J by 10 bases, with 12 bases between them.

The chain combines TRBV5-1 with TRBJ2-7, with 7 positions matching TRBD2. The CDR3 runs 15 residues. Trimming cost V 0 bases and J 2 bases; bases outside gene matches: 5. The V gene's germline CDR1 is SGHRS and CDR2 YFSETQ. The CDR3 reads CASSLASGTTYEQYF. DNA for the CDR3: TGCGCCAGCAGCTTGGCCAGCGGGACCACCTACGAGCAGTACTTC.

This clonotype was detected a few times. CDR3 coding DNA: TGTGCCAGCAGCTTATCCGGGTTTACAGATACGCAGTATTTT. It specifies CASSLSGFTDTQYF. This rearrangement joins TRBV7-6 to TRBJ2-3, with D uncertain. This CDR3 is 14 amino acids long. Germline CDR1 reads SGHVS; CDR2 reads FNYEAQ. V lost 2 bases, J lost 3 bases, and 9 bases lay in between.